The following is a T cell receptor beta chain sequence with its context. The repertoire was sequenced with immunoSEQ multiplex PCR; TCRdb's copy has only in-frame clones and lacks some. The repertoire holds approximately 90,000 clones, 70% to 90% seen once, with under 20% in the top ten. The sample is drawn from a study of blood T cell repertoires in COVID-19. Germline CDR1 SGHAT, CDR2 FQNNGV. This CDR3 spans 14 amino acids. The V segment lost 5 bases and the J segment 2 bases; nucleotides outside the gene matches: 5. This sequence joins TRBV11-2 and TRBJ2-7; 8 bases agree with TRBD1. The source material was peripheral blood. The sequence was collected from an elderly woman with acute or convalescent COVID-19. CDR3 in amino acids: CASSPGQAAYEQYF. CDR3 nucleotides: TGTGCCAGCAGCCCGGGACAGGCGGCCTACGAGCAGTACTTC.